The 10 T cell receptor beta chains presented below share a single source sample, sequenced in a study of memory CD4+ T cells and cytomegalovirus serostatus. Single viable CD3+CD4+CD8-CD45RO+ cells were sorted as the memory CD4+ T cells. TCRdb's copy holds only in-frame clones and misses some; the assay was immunoSEQ multiplex PCR. In the table there are fewer than 50,000 clones, about 79% of which are singletons. Material for sequencing was memory CD4+ T cells from blood. These receptors were collected from an adult in good health and CMV-seronegative.

This chain uses TRBV18 with TRBJ1-5, with D unclear. In germline, CDR1 is KGHSH, CDR2 LQKENI. The CDR3 runs to 14 residues. V lost 6 bases to trimming and J lost 3 bases, with 12 bases between them. CDR3 nucleotide sequence: TGTGCCAGCTCGGTAAATGCGGACAATCAGCCCCAGCATTTT. Translated, it gives CASSVNADNQPQHF.

V is TRBV9 and J is TRBJ2-1, with 9 bases aligning to TRBD2. This CDR3 contains 17 residues. Germline CDR1 SGDLS, CDR2 YYNGEE. The V segment lost 0 bases and the J segment 2 bases; nucleotides outside the gene matches: 6. The CDR3 loop is CASSVVGSGSPYNEQFF. CDR3 in DNA: TGTGCCAGCAGCGTAGTTGGTAGCGGGAGCCCCTACAATGAGCAGTTCTTC.

This clone was observed a few times. This chain links TRBV5-4 with TRBJ1-6; D perhaps matches TRBD1 (5 bases). The germline gives CDR1 SGHNT, CDR2 YYREEE (reference sequence). The CDR3 runs 14 residues. Trimming cost V 2 bases and J 9 bases, with 12 bases left between them. CDR3: CASSFWGVGSPLHF. Written as DNA, the CDR3 is TGTGCCAGCAGCTTCTGGGGGGTCGGTTCACCCCTCCACTTT.

Only one count was recorded for this clone. V gene TRBV10-3 combines with J gene TRBJ2-3; 7 nucleotides match TRBD1. V lost 6 bases and J lost 0; bases outside the gene matches: 6. The V gene's germline CDR1 is ENHRY and CDR2 SYGVKD. This CDR3 spans 15 amino acids. The chain's CDR3 is CAISGGQDSTDTQYF. In nucleotides, the CDR3 is TGTGCCATCAGCGGCGGACAGGACAGCACAGATACGCAGTATTTT.

The chain links TRBV5-1 to TRBJ1-2; 8 nucleotides match TRBD1. Germline lookup yields CDR1 SGHRS and CDR2 YFSETQ. V trimming: 0 bases; J trimming: 4 bases; junction bases outside the gene matches: 8. The CDR3 runs to 16 residues. The CDR3 coding sequence is TGCGCCAGCAGCTTGGACACTACAGGGGGGACCTATGGCTACACCTTC. As protein: CASSLDTTGGTYGYTF. Using reference TRBV5-1 and TRBJ1-2 for the parts outside the CDR3, the full variable domain is KAGVTQTPRYLIKTRGQQVTLSCSPISGHRSVSWYQQTPGQGLQFLFEYFSETQRNKGNFPGRFSGRQFSNSRSEMNVSTLELGDSALYLCASSLDTTGGTYGYTFGSGTRLTVV.

The chain uses TRBV7-2 and TRBJ1-2; TRBD1 matches 8 bases. V lost 4 bases, J lost 8 bases, and 3 bases stayed unmatched. The germline CDR1 and CDR2 sequences are SGHTA and FQGNSA. This CDR3 has 12 amino acids. The CDR3 loop reads CASSSTGAGYTF. The CDR3 nucleotides are TGTGCCAGCAGCTCGACAGGGGCCGGCTACACCTTC.

The chain couples TRBV7-9 to TRBJ2-5; 11 bases align to TRBD2. The CDR3 totals 14 residues. The V and J ends lost 5 bases and 5 bases, in that order; junction bases with no gene match: 4. The germline V gene encodes CDR1 SEHNR and CDR2 FQNEAQ (reference sequence). CDR3 region: CASSASGRPETQYF. The CDR3 coding sequence is TGTGCCAGCAGCGCTAGCGGGAGGCCTGAGACCCAGTACTTC.

This chain links TRBV6-6 with TRBJ2-7; D gene unclear. The CDR3 has 13 residues. Germline CDR1 and CDR2: MNHNY and SVGAGI (reference sequence). With 5 bases removed from V and 3 bases from J, the gap between germline ends came to 11 bases. DNA for the CDR3: TGTGCCAGCAGTCCCGACTCACTCTACGAGCAGTACTTC. Translating it yields CASSPDSLYEQYF.

The chain is built from TRBV30 and TRBJ2-7; weak D call: TRBD2 (6 bases). The ends were cut back, 3 bases at V and 5 bases at J, with 14 bases in the middle. The CDR3 length is 13 residues. The V gene's germline CDR1 is GTSNPN and CDR2 SVGIG (reference sequence). The DNA of the CDR3 is TGTGCCTGGAGAGGGAGGAGGTTCAACGAGCAGTACTTC. Residues: CAWRGRRFNEQYF.

V and J are TRBV4-2 and TRBJ2-7, with D perhaps matching TRBD2 (6 bases). The germline V gene has CDR1 LGHNA and CDR2 YNFKEQ. This CDR3 is 15 amino acids long. Trimming removed 1 base from V and 3 bases from J, with 13 bases in between. CDR3 in DNA: TGTGCCAGCAGCCAAGGGGGGGTAGCGGTCTACGAGCAGTACTTC. Protein product: CASSQGGVAVYEQYF.